The 9 T cell receptor beta chains presented below share a single source sample, sequenced in a study of cytomegalovirus exposure and HLA in healthy donors. The PCR used 60 Vbeta and 13 Jbeta primers. The repertoire was sequenced with immunoSEQ multiplex PCR; TCRdb's copy has only in-frame clones and lacks some. The sample contains approximately 140,000 clones, 70% to 75% of which appear only once. The specimen was PBMCs. The receptors here all came from a human donor in good health.

This chain connects TRBV19 to TRBJ1-5; D possibly corresponds to TRBD1 (6 bases). The CDR3 sequence is 14 residues long. The germline CDR1 and CDR2 sequences are LNHDA and SQIVND (reference sequence). V lost 9 bases to trimming and J lost 5 bases, with 17 bases between them. The CDR3 DNA is TGTGCCAGCAGGGAACCCAGGGGTCATCAGCCCCAGCATTTT. This encodes CASREPRGHQPQHF.

The CDR3 DNA follows: TGTGCCAGCAGCTCGGACAGGGACCGCTACGAGCAGTACTTC. It translates to CASSSDRDRYEQYF. The J gene is TRBJ2-7, the V gene TRBV7-9; 8 bases are shared with TRBD1. The V and J ends lost 4 bases and 3 bases, in that order; junction bases with no gene match: 5. Germline values: CDR1 SEHNR, CDR2 FQNEAQ (reference sequence). The CDR3 length is 14 residues. The complete variable domain, with remaining parts taken from reference TRBV7-9 and TRBJ2-7, reads DTGVSQNPRHKITKRGQNVTFRCDPISEHNRLYWYRQTLGQGPEFLTYFQNEAQLEKSRLLSDRFSAERPKGSFSTLEIQRTEQGDSAMYLCASSSDRDRYEQYFGPGTRLTVT.

The chain couples TRBV13 to TRBJ2-1, with 15 positions matching TRBD2. The junction had 24 bases not matched to a gene; V was cut back by 5 bases and J by 7 bases. This CDR3 spans 22 amino acids. Germline assignment: CDR1 PRHDT and CDR2 FYEKMQ (reference sequence). CDR3 nucleotide sequence: TGTGCCAGCAGCCAAAATCCACGGACAGCGGGACTAGCGGGAGGCTTGTTTAATGAGCAGTTCTTC. It specifies CASSQNPRTAGLAGGLFNEQFF.

V and J are TRBV19 and TRBJ1-4, with D unclear. The ends were cut back, 3 bases at V and 0 bases at J, with 5 bases in the middle. The CDR3 sequence is 14 residues long. Germline V gene sequence: CDR1 LNHDA, CDR2 SQIVND (reference sequence). In DNA form, the CDR3 reads TGTGCCAGTAGTATTTCAGCAACTAATGAAAAACTGTTTTTT. It codes for CASSISATNEKLFF. Variable domain in full (rest from reference TRBV19 and TRBJ1-4): DGGITQSPKYLFRKEGQNVTLSCEQNLNHDAMYWYRQDPGQGLRLIYYSQIVNDFQKGDIAEGYSVSREKKESFPLTVTSAQKNPTAFYLCASSISATNEKLFFGSGTQLSVL.

This chain joins TRBV19 and TRBJ2-1; D might be TRBD1 (5 bases). Germline V lookup: CDR1 LNHDA, CDR2 SQIVND (reference sequence). This CDR3 contains 13 residues. V was pared by 6 bases and J by 7 bases, with 13 bases between. Here the CDR3 DNA reads TGTGCCAGTAGCCTCCAGGGTGGGAATGAGCAGTTCTTC. Translation: CASSLQGGNEQFF.

This clone was picked up a small number of times. The V call is TRBV5-5, the J call TRBJ2-7; possible D gene TRBD2, 5 bases. CDR3 length: 15 amino acids. Germline CDR1 reads SGHKS; CDR2 reads YYEKEE (reference sequence). V lost 0 bases and J lost 1, with 11 bases in between. The CDR3 region has the DNA TGTGCCAGCAGCTTGGGGCCTAGCTTTTCCTACGAGCAGTACTTC. This codes for CASSLGPSFSYEQYF.

The chain joins TRBV6-5 to TRBJ2-7; 11 nucleotides match TRBD1. V was pared by 5 bases and J by 0 bases, with 3 bases of the junction left unmatched. The CDR3 consists of 15 residues. Germline V gives CDR1 MNHEY, CDR2 SVGAGI. CDR3 in amino acids: CASSAGTGGSYEQYF. In nucleotides, the CDR3 is TGTGCCAGCAGTGCGGGGACAGGGGGCTCCTACGAGCAGTACTTC.

This clone was observed a few times. An end of the junction does not agree with germline; a read error may underlie this. J is TRBJ2-1 and V is TRBV2; perhaps TRBD2 as D (5 bases). The CDR3 is 10 residues long. The germline gives CDR1 SNHLY, CDR2 FYNNEI. CDR3 residues: CATTGFEHFF. The CDR3 DNA sequence: TGTGCCACCACGGGGTTTGAGCACTTCTTC.

The V call is TRBV6-1, the J call TRBJ2-7; maybe TRBD2 (6 bases). V dropped 3 bases and J dropped 0 bases, with 12 bases sitting between them. Germline CDR1 is MNHNS and CDR2 is SASEGT. This CDR3 has 15 amino acids. The CDR3 DNA sequence: TGTGCCAGCAGTGAGGAGGGCTCAGGCTCCTACGAGCAGTACTTC. This codes for CASSEEGSGSYEQYF.